A selection of T cell receptor beta chains follows, all from one sample in a study of preoperative IRX-2 immunotherapy in early breast cancer. Profiled with immunoSEQ multiplex PCR; TCRdb holds only in-frame clones, not every one. This sample yields fewer than 3,500 clones, of which under 75% are seen a single time; 8.5% to 10% belongs to the top ten. Here the sequenced sample was tumor tissue, taken before IRX-2 immunotherapy. These TCRs come from a human donor with breast cancer. The CDR3 runs from the conserved cysteine through the conserved F or W. A D gene is named only where the DNA matches it firmly. A clone size is listed for some rows: how often the clone was seen (once, few, many), or a class if it is expanded.

TRBJ2-1,TRBV28,-,TRBD2,TGTGCCAGCAGAGTAGCGGGAGACTACAATGAGCAGTTCTTC,CASRVAGDYNEQFF
TRBJ1-1,TRBV11-3,-,TRBD1,TGTGCCAGCAGCTTATCCGGGACAGCGAACACTGAAGCTTTCTTT,CASSLSGTANTEAFF
TRBJ2-2,TRBV7-1,-,-,TGTGCCAGCAGCCAGACAAGGAACACCGGGGAGCTGTTTTTT,CASSQTRNTGELFF
TRBJ2-7,TRBV18,-,-,TGTGCCAGCTCGGCAGGGGCCTACGAGCAGTACTTC,CASSAGAYEQYF
TRBJ2-7,TRBV6-8,-,TRBD2,TGTGCCAGCAGTTACGACTGGACTAGCGAGCAGTACTTC,CASSYDWTSEQYF
TRBJ1-5,TRBV4-1,-,-,TGCGCCAGCAGCCTACAGTGGAATCAGCCCCAGCATTTT,CASSLQWNQPQHF
TRBJ1-2,TRBV29-1,-,-,TGCAGCGTTGAAGATGGGAGAAACTATGGCTACACCTTC,CSVEDGRNYGYTF
TRBJ2-7,TRBV18,-,TRBD2,TGTGCCAGCTCACCTTCGGGGGGGCCGGTTAAGCAGTACTTC,CASSPSGGPVKQYF
TRBJ2-7,TRBV1,-,-,TGCGCCAGCAGCCACCAGTACGGGGGATACGAGCAGTACTTC,CASSHQYGGYEQYF
TRBJ2-2,TRBV19,-,-,TGTGCCAGTAGTAATCCAGGTCTCACCGGGGAGCTGTTTTTT,CASSNPGLTGELFF
TRBJ2-2,TRBV30,-,TRBD1,TGTGCCTCGGACAGGGATTGGTTGGGGGAGCTGTTTTTT,CASDRDWLGELFF
TRBJ2-5,TRBV10-2,-,-,TGCGCCGGGCCGGGACCCGACATGGAGACCCAGTACTTC,CAGPGPDMETQYF
TRBJ1-2,TRBV6-8,once,-,TGTGCCAGCAAGGGTTACAGGGACCCCTATGGCTACACCTTC,CASKGYRDPYGYTF
TRBJ2-7,TRBV10-3,-,-,TGTGCCATCAGTGAGGGTCAGGCGAGCTCCTACGAGCAGTACTTC,CAISEGQASSYEQYF
TRBJ1-5,TRBV15,-,-,TGTGCCACCAGTAAAAACCCGGGCCTTGACAATCAGCCCCAGCATTTT,CATSKNPGLDNQPQHF
TRBJ1-1,TRBV5-1,-,TRBD1,TGCGCCAGCAGCATAAGGACAGGGGAGGCCACTGAAGCTTTCTTT,CASSIRTGEATEAFF
TRBJ2-7,TRBV14,-,-,TGTGCCAGCAGCCGAGAAACATATTCCTACGAGCAGTACTTC,CASSRETYSYEQYF
TRBJ1-5,TRBV6-4,-,-,TGTGCCATCGGACGTAGACAGCCCCAGCATTTT,CAIGRRQPQHF
TRBJ1-1,TRBV11-3,-,-,TGTGCCAGCAGCTTATTCGCAGGGGTGCTCACTGAAGCTTTCTTT,CASSLFAGVLTEAFF
TRBJ1-1,TRBV7-2,few,-,TGTGCCAGCAGTACAGCCGCTAACACTGAAGCTTTCTTT,CASSTAANTEAFF
TRBJ1-5,TRBV15,few,-,TGTGCCACCAGCAGGGCAAGACAGCGCAATCAGCCCCAGCATTTT,CATSRARQRNQPQHF
TRBJ2-5,TRBV11-3,-,-,TGTGCCAGCAGCTTAGGATCGGGGGCGAAACAAGAGACCCAGTACTTC,CASSLGSGAKQETQYF
TRBJ1-2,TRBV28,-,-,TGTGCCAGCAGTTTTAGTGTCTTAGCTAACTATGGCTACACCTTC,CASSFSVLANYGYTF
TRBJ2-2,TRBV23-1,once,-,TGCGCCAGCAGTCAAACCCGACAGAACACCGGGGAGCTGTTTTTT,CASSQTRQNTGELFF
TRBJ2-1,TRBV11-3,few,TRBD2,TGTGCCAGCAGCGTATTTGGCGGGGGGTACCCCAGTGAGCAGTTCTTC,CASSVFGGGYPSEQFF
TRBJ2-7,TRBV19,-,TRBD1,TGTGCCAGTAGTCTAAGACAGGGTTCCCACGAGCAGTACTTC,CASSLRQGSHEQYF
TRBJ1-1,TRBV6-8,-,TRBD1,TGTGCCACCTGGACAGGGGAGGGTTACACTGAAGCTTTCTTT,CATWTGEGYTEAFF
TRBJ1-3,TRBV19,-,-,TGTGCCGTATCGTGGGGACCGACTGGAAACACCATATATTTT,CAVSWGPTGNTIYF
TRBJ2-1,TRBV18,-,-,TGTGCCAGCTCACCAGGGTACGACGGGCGGGCGAGCTCCTACAATGAGCAGTTCTTC,CASSPGYDGRASSYNEQFF
TRBJ2-5,TRBV6-8,-,-,TGTGCCAGCAGTTACCCACATCAGGCAGGGGAGGAATACGGGAGAGAGACCCAGTACTTC,CASSYPHQAGEEYGRETQYF
TRBJ1-1,TRBV5-1,large,TRBD1,TGCGCCAGCAGCTTGGGGGGCAGGGGGCCTTTAGACACTGAAGCTTTCTTT,CASSLGGRGPLDTEAFF
TRBJ1-2,TRBV27,-,-,TGTGCCTGCGCGGCAACAAACGCAGGGCGGGGAGAGGGTGGCTACACCTTC,CACAATNAGRGEGGYTF
TRBJ2-6,TRBV11-3,-,-,TGTGCCAGCAGCCTACTGCCTGGGGCCAACGTCCTGACTTTC,CASSLLPGANVLTF